At least ten counts were recorded for the clone carrying this T cell receptor (beta chain). The authors made TCR cDNA by 5'RACE template switching, adding a universal primer site and UMIs. One entry per CDR3 protein results from TCRdb running MiXCR on the 5' RACE reads. The sample consists of about 220,000 distinct CDR3 sequences, roughly 3% of them appearing once. This record comes from a study of T cells after yellow fever vaccination. The germline CDR1 and CDR2 sequences are LNHDA and SQIVND (reference sequence). The CDR3 has 14 residues. Trimming removed 3 bases from V and 4 bases from J; junction bases left unmatched: 3.

The sequence was collected from a man aged 18 to 30 who received the YFV17D yellow fever vaccine. The sequencing here drew on CD4+ T cells sorted from PBMCs, taken 10 days after the yellow fever booster vaccination. The chain uses TRBV19 and TRBJ2-5; TRBD2 matches 9 bases. In DNA form, the CDR3 reads TGTGCCAGTAGTATCCTAGCGGGGCTAGAGACCCAGTACTTC. Protein sequence: CASSILAGLETQYF.